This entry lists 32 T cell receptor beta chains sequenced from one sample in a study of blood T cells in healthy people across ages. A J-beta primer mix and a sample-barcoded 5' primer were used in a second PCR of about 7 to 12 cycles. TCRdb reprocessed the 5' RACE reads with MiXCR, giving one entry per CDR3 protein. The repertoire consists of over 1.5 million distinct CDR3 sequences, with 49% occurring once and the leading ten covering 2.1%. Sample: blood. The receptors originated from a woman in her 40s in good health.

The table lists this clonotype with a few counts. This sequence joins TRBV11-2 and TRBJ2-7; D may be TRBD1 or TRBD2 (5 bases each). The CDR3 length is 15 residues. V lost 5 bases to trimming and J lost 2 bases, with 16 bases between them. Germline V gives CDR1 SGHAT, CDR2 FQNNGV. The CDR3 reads CASSPPGTETYEQYF. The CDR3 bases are TGTGCCAGCAGCCCTCCAGGGACGGAGACCTACGAGCAGTACTTC. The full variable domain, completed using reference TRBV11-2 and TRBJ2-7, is EAGVAQSPRYKIIEKRQSVAFWCNPISGHATLYWYQQILGQGPKLLIQFQNNGVVDDSQLPKDRFSAERLKGVDSTLKIQPAKLEDSAVYLCASSPPGTETYEQYFGPGTRLTVT.

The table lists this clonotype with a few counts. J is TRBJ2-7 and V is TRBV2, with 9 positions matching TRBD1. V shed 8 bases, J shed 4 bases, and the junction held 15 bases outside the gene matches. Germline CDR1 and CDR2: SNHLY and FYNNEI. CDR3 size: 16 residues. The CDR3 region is CASGGQGRHGLYEQYF. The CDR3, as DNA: TGTGCCAGCGGGGGACAGGGTAGACACGGACTATACGAGCAGTACTTC.

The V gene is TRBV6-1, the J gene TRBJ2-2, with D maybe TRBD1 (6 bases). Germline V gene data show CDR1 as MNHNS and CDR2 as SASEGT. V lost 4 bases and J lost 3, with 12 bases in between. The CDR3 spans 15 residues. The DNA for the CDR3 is TGTGCCAGCAGTGCGCGGACAGACCACACCGGGGAGCTGTTTTTT. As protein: CASSARTDHTGELFF.

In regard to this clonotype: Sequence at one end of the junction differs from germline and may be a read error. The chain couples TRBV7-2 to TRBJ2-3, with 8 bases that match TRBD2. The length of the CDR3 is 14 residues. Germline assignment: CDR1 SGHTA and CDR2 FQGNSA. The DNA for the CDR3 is TGTGCCGGCAGCTTAGTAGCGGGGAAGCAGAAGCAGTATTTT. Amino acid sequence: CAGSLVAGKQKQYF.

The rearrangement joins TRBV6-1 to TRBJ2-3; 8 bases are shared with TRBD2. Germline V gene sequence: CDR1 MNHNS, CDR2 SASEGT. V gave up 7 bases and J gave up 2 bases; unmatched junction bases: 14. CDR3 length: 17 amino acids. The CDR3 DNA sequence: TGTGCCAGCAACCCGATACCGGGACTAGGGGACACAGATACGCAGTATTTT. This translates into CASNPIPGLGDTDTQYF.

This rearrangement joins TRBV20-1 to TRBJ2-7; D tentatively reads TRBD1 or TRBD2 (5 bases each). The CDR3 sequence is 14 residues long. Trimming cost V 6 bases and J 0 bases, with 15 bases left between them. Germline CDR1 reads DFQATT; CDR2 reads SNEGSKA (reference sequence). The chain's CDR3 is CSATGTLTSYEQYF. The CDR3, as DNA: TGCAGTGCAACCGGGACCCTAACCTCCTACGAGCAGTACTTC.

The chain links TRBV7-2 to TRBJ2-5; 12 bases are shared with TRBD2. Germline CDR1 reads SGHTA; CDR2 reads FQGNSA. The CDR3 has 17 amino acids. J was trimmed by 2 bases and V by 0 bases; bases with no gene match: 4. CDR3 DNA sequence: TGTGCCAGCAGCTTAGCTGCCCTAGCGGGGGGGCAAGAGACCCAGTACTTC. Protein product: CASSLAALAGGQETQYF.

The CDR3 region is CSALQGRTDTQYF. CDR3 sequence (DNA): TGCAGTGCCCTACAGGGGCGCACAGATACGCAGTATTTT. V is TRBV20-1 and J is TRBJ2-3; 7 positions agree with TRBD1. The CDR3 runs 13 residues. With V trimmed by 6 bases and J by 1 base, 4 bases remained unmatched. Germline V gene lookup returns CDR1 DFQATT and CDR2 SNEGSKA (reference sequence).

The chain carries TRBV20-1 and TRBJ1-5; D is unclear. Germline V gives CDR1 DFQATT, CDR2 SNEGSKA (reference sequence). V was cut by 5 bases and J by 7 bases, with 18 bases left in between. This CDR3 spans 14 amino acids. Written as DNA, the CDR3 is TGCAGTGCTGTCTCGGGTAGGCCTGGGCAGCCCCAGCATTTT. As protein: CSAVSGRPGQPQHF.

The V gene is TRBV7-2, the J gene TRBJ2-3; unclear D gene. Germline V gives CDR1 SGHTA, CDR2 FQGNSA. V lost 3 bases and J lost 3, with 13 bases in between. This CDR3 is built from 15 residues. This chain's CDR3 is CASSLDPVSTDTQYF. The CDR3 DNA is TGTGCCAGCAGCTTGGACCCCGTTAGTACAGATACGCAGTATTTT.

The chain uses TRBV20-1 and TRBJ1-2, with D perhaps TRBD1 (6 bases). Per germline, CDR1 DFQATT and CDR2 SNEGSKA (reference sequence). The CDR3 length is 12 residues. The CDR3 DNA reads TGCAGCTCCCAGGGGAAAAACTATGGCTACACCTTC. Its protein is CSSQGKNYGYTF.

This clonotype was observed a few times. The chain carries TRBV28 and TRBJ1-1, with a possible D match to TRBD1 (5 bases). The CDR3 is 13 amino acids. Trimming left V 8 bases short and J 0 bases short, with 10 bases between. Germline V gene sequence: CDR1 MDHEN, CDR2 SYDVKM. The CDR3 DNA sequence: TGTGCCAGCCACGGGACCATGAACACTGAAGCTTTCTTT. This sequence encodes CASHGTMNTEAFF.

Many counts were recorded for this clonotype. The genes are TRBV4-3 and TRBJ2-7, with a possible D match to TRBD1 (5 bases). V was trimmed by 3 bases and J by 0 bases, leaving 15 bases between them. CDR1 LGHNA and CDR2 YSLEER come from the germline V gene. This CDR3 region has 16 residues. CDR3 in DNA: TGCGCCAGCAGCCACGACACCACAGGAAGCTCCTACGAGCAGTACTTC. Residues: CASSHDTTGSSYEQYF.

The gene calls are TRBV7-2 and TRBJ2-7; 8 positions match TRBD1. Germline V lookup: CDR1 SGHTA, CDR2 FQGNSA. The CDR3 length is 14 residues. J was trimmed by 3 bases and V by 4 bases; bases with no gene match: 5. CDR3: CASSSDRGFYEQYF. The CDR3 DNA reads TGTGCCAGCAGCTCCGACAGGGGATTCTACGAGCAGTACTTC.

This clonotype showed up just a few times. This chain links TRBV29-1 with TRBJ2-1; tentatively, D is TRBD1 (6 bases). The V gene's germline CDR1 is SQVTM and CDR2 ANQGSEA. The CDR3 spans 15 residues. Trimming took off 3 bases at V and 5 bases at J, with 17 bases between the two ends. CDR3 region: CSVEATGTRNNEQFF. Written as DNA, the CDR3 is TGCAGCGTTGAGGCTACCGGGACAAGAAACAATGAGCAGTTCTTC.

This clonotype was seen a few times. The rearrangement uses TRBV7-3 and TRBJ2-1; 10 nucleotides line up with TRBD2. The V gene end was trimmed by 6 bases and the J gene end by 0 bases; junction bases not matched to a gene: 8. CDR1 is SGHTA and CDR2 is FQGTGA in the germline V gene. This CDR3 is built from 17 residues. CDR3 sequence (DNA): TGTGCCAGCAGTGTTGGAGCGGGGGGGAGCTCCTACAATGAGCAGTTCTTC. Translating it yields CASSVGAGGSSYNEQFF. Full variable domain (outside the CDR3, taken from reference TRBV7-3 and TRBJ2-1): GAGVSQTPSNKVTEKGKYVELRCDPISGHTALYWYRQSLGQGPEFLIYFQGTGAADDSGLPNDRFFAVRPEGSVSTLKIQRTERGDSAVYLCASSVGAGGSSYNEQFFGPGTRLTVL.

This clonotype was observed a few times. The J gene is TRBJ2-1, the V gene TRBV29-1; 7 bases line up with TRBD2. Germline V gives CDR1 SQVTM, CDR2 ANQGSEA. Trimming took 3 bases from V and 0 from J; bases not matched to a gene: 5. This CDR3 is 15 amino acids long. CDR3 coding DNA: TGCAGCGTTGAGTGGGGGGGTGTCTCCTACAATGAGCAGTTCTTC. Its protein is CSVEWGGVSYNEQFF.

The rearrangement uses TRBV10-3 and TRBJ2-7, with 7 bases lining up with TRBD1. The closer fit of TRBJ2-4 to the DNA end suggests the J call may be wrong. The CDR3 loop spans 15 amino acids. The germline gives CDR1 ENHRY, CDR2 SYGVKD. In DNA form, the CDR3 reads TGTGCCATCAGTGACCCGGGACAGAGGAGAGACATTCAGTACTTC. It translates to CAISDPGQRRDIQYF.

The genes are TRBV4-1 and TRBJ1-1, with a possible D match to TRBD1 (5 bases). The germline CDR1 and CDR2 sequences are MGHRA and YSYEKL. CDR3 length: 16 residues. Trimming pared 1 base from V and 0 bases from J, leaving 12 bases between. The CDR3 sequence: CASSQVPQALNTEAFF. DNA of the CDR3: TGCGCCAGCAGCCAAGTCCCACAGGCGCTGAACACTGAAGCTTTCTTT.

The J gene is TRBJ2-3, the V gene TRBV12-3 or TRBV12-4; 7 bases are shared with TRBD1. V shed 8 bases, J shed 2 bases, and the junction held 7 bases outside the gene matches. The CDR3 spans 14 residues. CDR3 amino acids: CASSLRGLTDTQYF. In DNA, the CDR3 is TGTGCCAGCTCCTTGAGGGGGCTCACAGATACGCAGTATTTT.

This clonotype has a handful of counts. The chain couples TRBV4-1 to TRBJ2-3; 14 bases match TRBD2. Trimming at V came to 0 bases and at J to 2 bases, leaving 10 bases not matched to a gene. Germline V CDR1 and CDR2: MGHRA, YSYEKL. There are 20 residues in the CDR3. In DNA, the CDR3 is TGCGCCAGCAGCCAAGATCCCGGGACTAGCGGGGGCCTAAACACAGATACGCAGTATTTT. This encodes CASSQDPGTSGGLNTDTQYF.

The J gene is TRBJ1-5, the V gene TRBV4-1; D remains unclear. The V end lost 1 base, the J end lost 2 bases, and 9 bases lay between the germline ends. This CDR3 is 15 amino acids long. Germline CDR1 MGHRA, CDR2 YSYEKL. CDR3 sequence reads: CASSQARLGNQPQHF. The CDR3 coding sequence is TGCGCCAGCAGCCAAGCTAGGCTGGGCAATCAGCCCCAGCATTTT.

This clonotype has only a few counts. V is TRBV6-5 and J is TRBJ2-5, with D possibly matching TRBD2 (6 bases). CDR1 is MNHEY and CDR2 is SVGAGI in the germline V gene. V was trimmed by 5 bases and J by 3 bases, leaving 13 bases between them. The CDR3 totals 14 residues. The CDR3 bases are TGTGCCAGCAGTCCTATAGCGGCCGAAGAGACCCAGTACTTC. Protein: CASSPIAAEETQYF.

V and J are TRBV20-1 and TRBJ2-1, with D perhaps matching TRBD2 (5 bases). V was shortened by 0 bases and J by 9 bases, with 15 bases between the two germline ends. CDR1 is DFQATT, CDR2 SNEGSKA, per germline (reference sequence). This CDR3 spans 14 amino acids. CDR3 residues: CSARDRTKAGEQFF. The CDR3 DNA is TGCAGTGCTAGAGATCGAACCAAGGCGGGTGAGCAGTTCTTC.

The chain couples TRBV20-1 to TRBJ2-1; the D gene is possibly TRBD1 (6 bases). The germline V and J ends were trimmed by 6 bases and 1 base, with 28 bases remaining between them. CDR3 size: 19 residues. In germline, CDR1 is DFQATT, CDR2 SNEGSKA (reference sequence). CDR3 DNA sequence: TGCAGTGCCAGACCTTCTACGGGACAAGGGTTAAAATCCTACAATGAGCAGTTCTTC. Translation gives CSARPSTGQGLKSYNEQFF.

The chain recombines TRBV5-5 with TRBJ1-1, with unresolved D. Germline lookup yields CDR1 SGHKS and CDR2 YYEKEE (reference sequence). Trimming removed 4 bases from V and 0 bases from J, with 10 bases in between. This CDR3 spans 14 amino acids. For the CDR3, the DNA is TGTGCCAGCAGCCTGGCCACTATGAACACTGAAGCTTTCTTT. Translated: CASSLATMNTEAFF.

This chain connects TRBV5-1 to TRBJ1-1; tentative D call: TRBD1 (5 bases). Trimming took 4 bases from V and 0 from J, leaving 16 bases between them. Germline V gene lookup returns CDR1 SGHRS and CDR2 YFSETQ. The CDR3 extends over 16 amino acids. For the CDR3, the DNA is TGCGCCAGCAGCGGCGGGTCGGGGGGTATGAACACTGAAGCTTTCTTT. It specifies CASSGGSGGMNTEAFF.

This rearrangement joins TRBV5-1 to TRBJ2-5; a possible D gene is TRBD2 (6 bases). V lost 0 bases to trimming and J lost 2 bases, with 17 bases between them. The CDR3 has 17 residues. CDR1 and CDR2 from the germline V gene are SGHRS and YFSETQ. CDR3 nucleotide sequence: TGCGCCAGCAGCTTGGGGCCGAGCGGAGGGGTACAAGAGACCCAGTACTTC. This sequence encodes CASSLGPSGGVQETQYF.

Here the CDR3 reads CASSSRTSGGDYNEQYF. The DNA of the CDR3 is TGTGCCAGCAGCTCCCGGACTAGCGGGGGAGATTACAATGAGCAGTACTTC. This chain joins TRBV7-2 and TRBJ2-1; TRBD2 matches at 13 bases. TRBJ2-7 matches the DNA end more closely, so the J call is doubtful. This CDR3 region has 17 residues. Germline V gene lookup returns CDR1 SGHTA and CDR2 FQGNSA.

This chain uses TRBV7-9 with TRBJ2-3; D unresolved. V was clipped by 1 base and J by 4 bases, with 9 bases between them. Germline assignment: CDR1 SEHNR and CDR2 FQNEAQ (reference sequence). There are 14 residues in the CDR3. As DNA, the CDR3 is TGTGCCAGCAGCTTAGGTACCACCGCAGATACGCAGTATTTT. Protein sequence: CASSLGTTADTQYF.

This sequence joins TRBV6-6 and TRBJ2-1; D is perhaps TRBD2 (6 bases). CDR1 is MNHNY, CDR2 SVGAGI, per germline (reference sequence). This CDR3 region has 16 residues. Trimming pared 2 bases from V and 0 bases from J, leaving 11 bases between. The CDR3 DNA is TGTGCCAGCAGTTACCCCGGAGGGAGCTCCTACAATGAGCAGTTCTTC. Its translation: CASSYPGGSSYNEQFF.

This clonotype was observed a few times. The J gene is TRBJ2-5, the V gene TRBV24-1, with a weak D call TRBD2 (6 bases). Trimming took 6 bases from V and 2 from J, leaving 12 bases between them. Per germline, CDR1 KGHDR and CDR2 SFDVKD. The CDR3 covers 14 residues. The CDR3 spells CATSTPGLQETQYF. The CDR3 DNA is TGTGCCACCAGTACACCGGGACTTCAAGAGACCCAGTACTTC.